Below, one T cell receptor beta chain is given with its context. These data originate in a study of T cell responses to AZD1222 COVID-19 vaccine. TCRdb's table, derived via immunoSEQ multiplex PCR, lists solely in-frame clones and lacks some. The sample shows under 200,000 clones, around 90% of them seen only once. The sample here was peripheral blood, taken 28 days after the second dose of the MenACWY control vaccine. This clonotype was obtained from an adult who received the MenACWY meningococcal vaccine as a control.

The CDR3 coding sequence is TGTGCCAGCAGCCAAGTTTCGCCATTTTCAGATACGCAGTATTTT. Amino acid sequence: CASSQVSPFSDTQYF. The chain combines TRBV3-1 (or the pseudogene TRBV3-2) with TRBJ2-3; no definite D call. This CDR3 is 15 amino acids long. CDR1 is LGHDT, CDR2 YNNKEL, per germline (reference sequence). V gave up 1 base and J gave up 4 bases, with 12 bases separating them.